Listed below are T cell receptor beta chains from one sample, sequenced in a study of CD8+CD57+ T cells in acquired aplastic anemia. TCRdb fed the reads into MiXCR, producing one record per CDR3 protein. The table includes about 180,000 distinct CDR3 sequences, approximately 52% detected once. Sequencing used sorted CD4+, CD8+, or CD8+CD57+ T cells (not recorded which) from PBMCs. The receptor source for this set is a human donor with aplastic anemia. Both conserved end residues are part of each CDR3.

V gene | CDR3 protein
TRBV5-6 | CASSLRTSGTYNEQFF
TRBV7-9 | CASSLIETQYF
TRBV3-1 | CASSHFPVLASEQYF
TRBV29-1 | CSVWQGDYNEQFF
TRBV29-1 | CSVGQGLGGEQYF
TRBV15 | CATRDERGGRNEQFF
TRBV4-1 | CASQGRRAGTVWDYTF
TRBV7-9 | CASRDDHRRYGYTF
TRBV7-6 | CASSLGGTATGNTIYF
TRBV7-3 | CASSLDGQGEAFF
TRBV10-3 | CATCPGLPQETQYF
TRBV10-3 | CATRQGSDSPLHF
TRBV30 | CAWTGAGDGQPQHF
TRBV9 | CASSVAYEIYNEQFF
TRBV15 | CATSRAGQGGGELFF